This entry concerns a single TCR beta chain. The sample belongs to a study of monozygotic twins with inflammatory bowel disease. TCRdb re-called the 5' RACE reads; every CDR3 protein appears as one record, without DNA. The sample shows around 140,000 distinct CDR3 sequences, and 1.2% sits with its ten largest clones. This CDR3 spans 12 amino acids. Germline V CDR1 and CDR2: MNHEY, SVGAGI. The sequencing input was blood. The source of this sequence is a human donor with ulcerative colitis or Crohn's disease, or a healthy co-twin of an affected twin (not recorded which). The J gene is TRBJ2-5, the V gene TRBV6-5; TCRdb's assignment of TRBD1 cannot be checked, as there is no DNA. CDR3: CASSGGRETQYF.